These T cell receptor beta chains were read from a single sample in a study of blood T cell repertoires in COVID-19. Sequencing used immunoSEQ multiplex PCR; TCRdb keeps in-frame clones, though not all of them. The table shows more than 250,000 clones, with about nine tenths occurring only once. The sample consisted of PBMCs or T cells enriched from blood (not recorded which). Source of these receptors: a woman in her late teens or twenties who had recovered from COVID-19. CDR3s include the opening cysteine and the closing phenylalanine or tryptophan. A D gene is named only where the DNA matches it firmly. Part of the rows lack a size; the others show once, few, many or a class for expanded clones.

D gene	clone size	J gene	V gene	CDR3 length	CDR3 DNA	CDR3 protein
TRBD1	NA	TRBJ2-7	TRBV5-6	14	TGTGCCAGCAGTCCGGGACAGATGAGCTACGAGCAGTACTTC	CASSPGQMSYEQYF
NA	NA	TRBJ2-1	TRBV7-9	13	TGTGCCAGCAGCTTCGGCAGGCCCAATGAGCAGTTCTTC	CASSFGRPNEQFF
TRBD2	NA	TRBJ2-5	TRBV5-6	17	TGTGCCAGCAGCTCACCGGGGGGTTGGACTACACAAGAGACCCAGTACTTC	CASSSPGGWTTQETQYF
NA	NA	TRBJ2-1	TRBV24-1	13	TGTGCCACCAGTGACCCCGGGGTCCGTGAGCAGTTCTTC	CATSDPGVREQFF
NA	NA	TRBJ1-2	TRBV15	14	TGTGCCACCAGCAGAGACAGGGTTAACTATGGCTACACCTTC	CATSRDRVNYGYTF
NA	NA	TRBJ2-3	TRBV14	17	TGTGCCAGCAGCCAAGACTTCAGGGAAACGGGCACAGATACGCAGTATTTT	CASSQDFRETGTDTQYF
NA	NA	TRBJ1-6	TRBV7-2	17	TGTGCCAGCAGCTTAGATTTTGAAACAGGGCGATTGTCACCCCTCCACTTT	CASSLDFETGRLSPLHF
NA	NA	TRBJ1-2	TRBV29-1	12	TGCAGCGTTGAAGATAGGGCGGGTGGCTACACCTTC	CSVEDRAGGYTF
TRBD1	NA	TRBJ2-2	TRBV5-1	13	TGCGCCAGCAGAGTTTCAGGGGGCCGGGAGCTGTTTTTT	CASRVSGGRELFF
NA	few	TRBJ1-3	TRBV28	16	TGTGCCAGCAGTACCGTCGGAGAAGGCGGTGGAAACACCATATATTTT	CASSTVGEGGGNTIYF
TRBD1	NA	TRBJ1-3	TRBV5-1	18	TGCGCCAGCAGCTTCAGGACAGGGGCGACTTTCTCTGGAAACACCATATATTTT	CASSFRTGATFSGNTIYF
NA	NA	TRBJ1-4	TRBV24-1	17	TGTGCCACCAGTGACCTACAGGGCCATACAACTAATGAAAAACTGTTTTTT	CATSDLQGHTTNEKLFF
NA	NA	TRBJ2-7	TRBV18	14	TGTGCCAGCTCACTACTCCGGGACACAGGCGAGCAGTACTTC	CASSLLRDTGEQYF
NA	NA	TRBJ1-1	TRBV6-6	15	TGTGCCAGCAGTTACAACGGAGGAGTAAACACTGAAGCTTTCTTT	CASSYNGGVNTEAFF
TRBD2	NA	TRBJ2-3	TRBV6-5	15	TGTGCCAGCAGTCAACTAGCGGGGGGGGTAGATACGCAGTATTTT	CASSQLAGGVDTQYF
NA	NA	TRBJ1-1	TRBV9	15	TGTGCCAGCAGCGTAGTCGGGTATATGAACACTGAAGCTTTCTTT	CASSVVGYMNTEAFF
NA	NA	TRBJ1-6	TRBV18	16	TGTGCCAGCTCATCGGTCGGGGTTGGAGCTAAGGTTCCCCTCCACTTT	CASSSVGVGAKVPLHF
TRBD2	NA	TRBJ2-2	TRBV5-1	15	TGCGCCAGCAGCTCGGGACTAGCAGGAACCGGGGAGCTGTTTTTT	CASSSGLAGTGELFF
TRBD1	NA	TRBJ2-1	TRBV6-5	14	TGTGCCAGCAGCCGTTGGGACAGAAACAATGAGCAGTTCTTC	CASSRWDRNNEQFF
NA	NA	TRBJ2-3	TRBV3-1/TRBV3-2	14	TGTGCCAGCAGGCCCAGCGGGAGCACAGATACGCAGTATTTT	CASRPSGSTDTQYF
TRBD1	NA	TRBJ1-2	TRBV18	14	TGTGCCAGCTCACCCCCCGGAGGGGGCTACGGCTACACCTTC	CASSPPGGGYGYTF
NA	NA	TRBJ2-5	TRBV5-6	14	TGTGCCAGCAGCTCAGTCAGTCACCAAGAGACCCAGTACTTC	CASSSVSHQETQYF